Listed below are T cell receptor beta chains from one sample, sequenced in a study of cytomegalovirus exposure and HLA in healthy donors. The table came from immunoSEQ multiplex PCR; TCRdb's copy has only in-frame clones and leaves some out. Found here are 55,000 to 65,000 clones, approximately 94% of them singletons; the top ten hold around 1.1%. Input material: PBMCs. Source of these receptors: a man between 18 and 35 years old in good health and CMV-seronegative. Each CDR3 is given with its conserved first and last residue. The D gene is left open where the match is weak.

d_call	v_call	cdr3_length	j_call	cdr3_aa
TRBD2	TRBV7-3	16	TRBJ2-1	CASSPSGAVLANEQFF
.	TRBV4-2	15	TRBJ1-2	CASSQDWPGNYGYTF
.	TRBV11-3	15	TRBJ1-3	CALQPLQGYSDTIYF
.	TRBV4-1	14	TRBJ2-7	CASSQGAGPYEQYF
.	TRBV7-2	13	TRBJ2-2	CASSLGTFGELFF
.	TRBV7-2	16	TRBJ2-3	CASSFMDSHGTDTQYF
TRBD1	TRBV6-5	16	TRBJ2-5	CASSYSPGQTTKTQYF
.	TRBV28	13	TRBJ1-5	CASSQVSNQPQHF
.	TRBV7-3	18	TRBJ2-3	CASSYRNNGQTGTDTQYF
.	TRBV28	12	TRBJ1-5	CASRDSNQPQHF
TRBD2	TRBV29-1	13	TRBJ2-1	CSAAGLAVNEQFF
.	TRBV4-2	15	TRBJ1-5	CASSQDEAANQPQHF
.	TRBV5-1	14	TRBJ1-1	CASSLPGPSPEAFF
.	TRBV6-5	16	TRBJ2-7	CASSLTRTGTTYEQYF
TRBD1	TRBV28	16	TRBJ2-5	CASSTGTGVFGETQYF
TRBD1	TRBV27	14	TRBJ1-1	CASSQGGMNTEAFF
TRBD1	TRBV7-3	15	TRBJ2-6	CASSSTGHGANVLTF
TRBD2	TRBV14	18	TRBJ2-1	CASSQDHSLAGVLDEQFF
.	TRBV19	13	TRBJ1-1	CASKTGMNTEAFF
.	TRBV4-1	17	TRBJ1-5	CASSQVATESSNQPQHF
.	TRBV7-2	15	TRBJ2-3	CASSLFSSGTDTQYF
.	TRBV27	14	TRBJ2-7	CASSLSVRYYEQYF
TRBD1	TRBV7-2	17	TRBJ2-3	CAGTYRAGQGAVNTQYF
.	TRBV5-8	16	TRBJ2-2	CASSPPGGPNTGELFF
TRBD1	TRBV2	13	TRBJ2-7	CASNGQGPGEQYF
.	TRBV4-3	15	TRBJ2-3	CASSLERSSTDTQYF
.	TRBV5-6	14	TRBJ1-1	CASSLGQGSAEAFF
.	TRBV27	13	TRBJ2-7	CASAAGRYYEQYF
.	TRBV7-3	14	TRBJ1-1	CASSRGHSNTEAFF
.	TRBV4-1	18	TRBJ2-2	CASSQDPTLGPPTGELFF
TRBD1	TRBV9	18	TRBJ1-2	CASSVTPRGRPADDGYTF
TRBD1	TRBV6-1	14	TRBJ2-7	CASSATQGPYEQYF
TRBD2	TRBV5-1	15	TRBJ2-3	CASSFGRDFTDTQYF